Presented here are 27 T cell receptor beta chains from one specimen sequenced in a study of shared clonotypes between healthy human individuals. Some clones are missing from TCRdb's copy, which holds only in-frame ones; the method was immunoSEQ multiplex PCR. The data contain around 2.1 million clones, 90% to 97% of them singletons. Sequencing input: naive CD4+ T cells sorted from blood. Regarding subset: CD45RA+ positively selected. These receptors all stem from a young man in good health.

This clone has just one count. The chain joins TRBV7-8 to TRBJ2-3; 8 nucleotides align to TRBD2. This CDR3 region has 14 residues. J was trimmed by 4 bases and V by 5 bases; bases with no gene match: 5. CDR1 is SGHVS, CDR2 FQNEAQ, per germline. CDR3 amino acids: CASSQRGGPDTQYF. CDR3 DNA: TGTGCCAGCAGCCAACGGGGGGGTCCAGATACGCAGTATTTT. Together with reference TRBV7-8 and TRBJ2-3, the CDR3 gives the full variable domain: GAGVSQSPRYKVAKRGQDVALRCDPISGHVSLFWYQQALGQGPEFLTYFQNEAQLDKSGLPSDRFFAERPEGSVSTLKIQRTQQEDSAVYLCASSQRGGPDTQYFGPGTRLTVL.

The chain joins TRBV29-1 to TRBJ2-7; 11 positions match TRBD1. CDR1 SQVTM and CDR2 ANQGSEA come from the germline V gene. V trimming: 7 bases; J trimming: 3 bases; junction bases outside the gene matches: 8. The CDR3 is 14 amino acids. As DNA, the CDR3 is TGCAGCGCCCAGGTCGGGACAGGGGGCTACGAGCAGTACTTC. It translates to CSAQVGTGGYEQYF.

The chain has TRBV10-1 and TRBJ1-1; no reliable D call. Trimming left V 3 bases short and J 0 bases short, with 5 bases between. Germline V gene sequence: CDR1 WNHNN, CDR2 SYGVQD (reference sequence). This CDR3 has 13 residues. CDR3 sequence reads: CASSDQLNTEAFF. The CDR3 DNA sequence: TGCGCCAGCAGTGATCAGTTGAACACTGAAGCTTTCTTT.

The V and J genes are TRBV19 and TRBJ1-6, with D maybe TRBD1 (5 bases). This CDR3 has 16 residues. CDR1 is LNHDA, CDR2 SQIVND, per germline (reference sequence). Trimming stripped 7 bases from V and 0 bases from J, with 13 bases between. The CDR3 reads CASKERDLSYNSPLHF. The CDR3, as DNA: TGTGCCAGTAAAGAGCGGGACCTCTCCTATAATTCACCCCTCCACTTT.

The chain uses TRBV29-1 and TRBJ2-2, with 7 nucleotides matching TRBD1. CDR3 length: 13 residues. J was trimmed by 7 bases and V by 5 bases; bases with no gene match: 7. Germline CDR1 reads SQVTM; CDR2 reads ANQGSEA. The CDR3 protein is CSVLPGGSGELFF. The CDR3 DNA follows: TGCAGCGTTCTTCCAGGGGGAAGCGGGGAGCTGTTTTTT.

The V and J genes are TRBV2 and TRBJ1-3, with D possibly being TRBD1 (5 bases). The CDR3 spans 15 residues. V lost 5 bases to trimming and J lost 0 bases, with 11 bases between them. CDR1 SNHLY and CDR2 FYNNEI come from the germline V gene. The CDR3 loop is CASSLQGLSGNTIYF. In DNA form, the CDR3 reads TGTGCCAGCAGTCTTCAGGGCCTCTCTGGAAACACCATATATTTT.

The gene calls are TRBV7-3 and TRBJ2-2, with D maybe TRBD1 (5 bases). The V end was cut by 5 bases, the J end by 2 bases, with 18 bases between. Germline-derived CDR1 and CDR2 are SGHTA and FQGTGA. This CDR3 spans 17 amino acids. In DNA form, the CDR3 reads TGTGCCAGCAGCACCGCGAAGGGGTCCGTCAACACCGGGGAGCTGTTTTTT. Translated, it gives CASSTAKGSVNTGELFF.

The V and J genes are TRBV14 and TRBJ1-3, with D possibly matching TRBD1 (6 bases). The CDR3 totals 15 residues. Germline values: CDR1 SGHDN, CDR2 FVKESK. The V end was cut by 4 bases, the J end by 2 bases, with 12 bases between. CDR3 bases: TGTGCCAGCAGCCCTTCCAGGGGAGCTGGAAACACCATATATTTT. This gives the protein CASSPSRGAGNTIYF.

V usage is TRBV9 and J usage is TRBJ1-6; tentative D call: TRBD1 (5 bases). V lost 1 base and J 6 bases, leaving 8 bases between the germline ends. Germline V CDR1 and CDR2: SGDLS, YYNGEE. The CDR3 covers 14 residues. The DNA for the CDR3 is TGTGCCAGCAGCGTACAGGGCCTTAATTCACCCCTCCACTTT. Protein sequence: CASSVQGLNSPLHF. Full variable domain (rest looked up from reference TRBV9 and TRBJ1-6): DSGVTQTPKHLITATGQRVTLRCSPRSGDLSVYWYQQSLDQGLQFLIQYYNGEERAKGNILERFSAQQFPDLHSELNLSSLELGDSALYFCASSVQGLNSPLHFGNGTRLTVT.

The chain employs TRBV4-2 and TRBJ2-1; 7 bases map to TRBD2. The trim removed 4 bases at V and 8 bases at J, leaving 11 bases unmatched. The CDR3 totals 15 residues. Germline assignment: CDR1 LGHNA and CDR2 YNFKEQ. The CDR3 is CASSPQRARGDEQFF. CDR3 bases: TGTGCCAGCAGCCCTCAGCGGGCCCGGGGGGATGAGCAGTTCTTC.

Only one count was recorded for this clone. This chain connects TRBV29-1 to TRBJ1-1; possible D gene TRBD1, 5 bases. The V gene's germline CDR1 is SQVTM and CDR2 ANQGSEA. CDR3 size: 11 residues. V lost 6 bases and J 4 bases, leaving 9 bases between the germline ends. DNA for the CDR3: TGCAGCGTCGACAGTAGCACTGAAGCTTTCTTT. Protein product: CSVDSSTEAFF.

CDR3 sequence (DNA): TGTGCCAGCAGTTTCCCTACTGGACAGGGTTTTATGGAAAAACTGTTTTTT. Its protein product is CASSFPTGQGFMEKLFF. The rearrangement joins TRBV28 to TRBJ1-4; TRBD1 agrees at 8 bases. The germline gives CDR1 MDHEN, CDR2 SYDVKM. CDR3 length equals 17 residues. J lost 8 bases, V lost 3 bases, and 14 bases had no gene match. Supplemented by reference TRBV28 and TRBJ1-4, the full variable domain reads DVKVTQSSRYLVKRTGEKVFLECVQDMDHENMFWYRQDPGLGLRLIYFSYDVKMKEKGDIPEGYSVSREKKERFSLILESASTNQTSMYLCASSFPTGQGFMEKLFFGSGTQLSVL.

CDR3 bases: TGTGCCAGCAGCTTAGTAGGGGGGATGGCTAATGAAAAACTGTTTTTT. Translating it yields CASSLVGGMANEKLFF. The chain recombines TRBV7-2 with TRBJ1-4; D may be TRBD1 (6 bases). The CDR3 loop spans 16 amino acids. Trimming took off 1 base at V and 3 bases at J, with 12 bases between the two ends. Looked up from germline, CDR1 is SGHTA and CDR2 is FQGNSA.

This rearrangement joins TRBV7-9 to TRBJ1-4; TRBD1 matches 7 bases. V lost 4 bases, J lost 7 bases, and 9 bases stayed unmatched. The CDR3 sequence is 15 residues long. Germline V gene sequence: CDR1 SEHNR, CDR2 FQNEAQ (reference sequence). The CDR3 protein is CASSSSRGQGEKLFF. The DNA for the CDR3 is TGTGCCAGCAGCTCCTCAAGGGGGCAGGGTGAAAAACTGTTTTTT.

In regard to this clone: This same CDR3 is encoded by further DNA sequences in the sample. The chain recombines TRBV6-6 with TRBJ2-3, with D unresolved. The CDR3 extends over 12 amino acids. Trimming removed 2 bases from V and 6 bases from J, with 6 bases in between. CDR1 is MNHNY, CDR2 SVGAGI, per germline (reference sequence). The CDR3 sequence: CASSYPPDTQYF. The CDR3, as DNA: TGTGCCAGCAGTTACCCACCGGATACGCAGTATTTT.

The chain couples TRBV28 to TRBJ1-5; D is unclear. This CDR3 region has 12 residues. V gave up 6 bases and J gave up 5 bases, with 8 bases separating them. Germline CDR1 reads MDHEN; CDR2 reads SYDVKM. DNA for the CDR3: TGTGCCAGCAGCCCGTACGATCAGCCCCAGCATTTT. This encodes CASSPYDQPQHF.

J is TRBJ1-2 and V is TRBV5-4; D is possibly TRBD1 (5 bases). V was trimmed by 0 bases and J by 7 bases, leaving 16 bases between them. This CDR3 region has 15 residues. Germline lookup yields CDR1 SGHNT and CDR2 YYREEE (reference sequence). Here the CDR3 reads CASSLGAGSEPGYTF. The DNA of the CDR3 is TGTGCCAGCAGCTTGGGAGCAGGGAGTGAACCTGGCTACACCTTC.

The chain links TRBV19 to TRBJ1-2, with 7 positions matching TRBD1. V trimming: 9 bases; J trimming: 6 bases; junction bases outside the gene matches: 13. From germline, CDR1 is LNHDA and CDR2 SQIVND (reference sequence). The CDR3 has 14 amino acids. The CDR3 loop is CASKYRGQSDGYTF. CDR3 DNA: TGTGCCAGCAAGTATAGGGGACAGTCTGATGGCTACACCTTC.

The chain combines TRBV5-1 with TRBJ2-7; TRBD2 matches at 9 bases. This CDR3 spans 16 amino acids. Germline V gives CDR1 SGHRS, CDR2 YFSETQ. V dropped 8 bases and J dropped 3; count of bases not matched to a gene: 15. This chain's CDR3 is CASCPAGGTGDYEQYF. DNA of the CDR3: TGCGCCAGTTGCCCGGCGGGGGGGACTGGAGACTACGAGCAGTACTTC.

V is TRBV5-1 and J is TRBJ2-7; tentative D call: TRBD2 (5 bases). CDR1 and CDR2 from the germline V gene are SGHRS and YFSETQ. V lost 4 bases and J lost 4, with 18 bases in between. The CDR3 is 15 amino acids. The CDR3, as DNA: TGCGCCAGCAGCCTTGAAAAGGGTACTAGTTACGAGCAGTACTTC. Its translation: CASSLEKGTSYEQYF.

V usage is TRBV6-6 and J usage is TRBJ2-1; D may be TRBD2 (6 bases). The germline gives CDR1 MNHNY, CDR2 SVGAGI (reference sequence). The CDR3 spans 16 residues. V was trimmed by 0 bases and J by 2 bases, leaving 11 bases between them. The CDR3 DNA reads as TGTGCCAGCAGTTACTCGGGCGGGGTTCCCTACAATGAGCAGTTCTTC. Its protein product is CASSYSGGVPYNEQFF.

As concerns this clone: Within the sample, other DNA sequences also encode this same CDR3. CDR3 in amino acids: CASSLRGAQETQYF. As DNA, the CDR3 is TGCGCCAGCAGCTTGAGGGGGGCCCAAGAGACCCAGTACTTC. The chain uses TRBV5-1 and TRBJ2-5; D may be TRBD1 or TRBD2 (6 bases each). CDR1 is SGHRS and CDR2 is YFSETQ in the germline V gene. V gave up 1 base and J gave up 1 base, with 8 bases separating them. There are 14 residues in the CDR3.

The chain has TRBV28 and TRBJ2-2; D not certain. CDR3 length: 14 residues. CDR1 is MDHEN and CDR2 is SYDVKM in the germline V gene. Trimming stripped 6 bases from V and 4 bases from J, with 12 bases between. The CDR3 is CASSGSLGTGELFF. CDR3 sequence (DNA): TGTGCCAGCAGCGGAAGCCTGGGCACCGGGGAGCTGTTTTTT.

CDR3 amino acids: CASSPPERAHGYTF. The CDR3 DNA follows: TGTGCCAGCTCACCACCGGAAAGGGCTCATGGCTACACCTTC. The chain joins TRBV18 to TRBJ1-2; D not certain. V lost 0 bases to trimming and J lost 6 bases, with 11 bases between them. CDR1 and CDR2 (germline): KGHSH, LQKENI. The CDR3 totals 14 residues.

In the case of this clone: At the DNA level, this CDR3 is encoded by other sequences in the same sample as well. DNA of the CDR3: TGTGCCAGCAGTCCCGGGACGAAGAATCAGCCCCAGCATTTT. Protein product: CASSPGTKNQPQHF. The chain couples TRBV28 to TRBJ1-5; D might be TRBD1 (5 bases). The germline CDR1 and CDR2 sequences are MDHEN and SYDVKM. This CDR3 is 14 amino acids long. Trimming left V 5 bases short and J 4 bases short, with 12 bases between.

CDR3 protein: CASSPTGTLPDTQYF. The CDR3 nucleotides read TGTGCCAGCAGCCCGACAGGGACCTTACCAGATACGCAGTATTTT. This chain links TRBV5-8 with TRBJ2-3, with 7 bases lining up with TRBD1. V dropped 4 bases and J dropped 4; count of bases not matched to a gene: 9. Germline V lookup: CDR1 SGHTS, CDR2 YDEGEE. This CDR3 contains 15 residues.

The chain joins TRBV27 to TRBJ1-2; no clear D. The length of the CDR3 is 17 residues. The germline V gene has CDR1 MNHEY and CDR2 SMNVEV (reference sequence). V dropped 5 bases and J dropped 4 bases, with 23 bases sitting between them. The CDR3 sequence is CASSPGASQYLSYGYTF. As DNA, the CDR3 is TGTGCCAGCAGTCCCGGCGCGTCCCAATACCTATCCTATGGCTACACCTTC.